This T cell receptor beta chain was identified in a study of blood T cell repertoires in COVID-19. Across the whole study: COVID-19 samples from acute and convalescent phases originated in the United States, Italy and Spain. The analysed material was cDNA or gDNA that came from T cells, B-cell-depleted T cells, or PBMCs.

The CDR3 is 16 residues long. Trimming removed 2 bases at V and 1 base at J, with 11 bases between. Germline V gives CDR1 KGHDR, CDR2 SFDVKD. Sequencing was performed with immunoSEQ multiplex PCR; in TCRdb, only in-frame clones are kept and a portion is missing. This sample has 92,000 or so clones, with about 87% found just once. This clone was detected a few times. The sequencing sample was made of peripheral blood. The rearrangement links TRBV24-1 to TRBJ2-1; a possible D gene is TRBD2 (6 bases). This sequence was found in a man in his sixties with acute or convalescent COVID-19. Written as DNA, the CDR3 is TGTGCCACCAGTGATTCCCTAGCGAGTTCCTACAATGAGCAGTTCTTC. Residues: CATSDSLASSYNEQFF.